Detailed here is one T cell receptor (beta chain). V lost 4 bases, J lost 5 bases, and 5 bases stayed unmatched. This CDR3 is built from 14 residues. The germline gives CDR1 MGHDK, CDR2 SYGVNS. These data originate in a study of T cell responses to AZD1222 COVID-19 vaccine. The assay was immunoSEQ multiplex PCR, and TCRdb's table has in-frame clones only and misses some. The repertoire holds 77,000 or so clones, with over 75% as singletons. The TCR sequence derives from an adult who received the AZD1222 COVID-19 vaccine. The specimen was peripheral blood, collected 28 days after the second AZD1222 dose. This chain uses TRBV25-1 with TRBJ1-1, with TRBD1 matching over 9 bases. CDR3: CASSGGQGGTEAFF. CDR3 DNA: TGTGCCAGCAGTGGGGGACAGGGCGGGACTGAAGCTTTCTTT.